Shown below are 28 T cell receptor beta chains from a single sample sequenced in a study of identical twins. TCRdb itself ran the 5' RACE reads through MiXCR, one entry per CDR3 protein. Of around 480,000 distinct CDR3 sequences detected, over 11% appear once; the ten largest clones hold approximately 1%. This sample also appeared in a second study, on yellow fever vaccine responses in identical twins.

The sequenced material came from CD4+ T cells sorted from blood. The receptors were sampled from a young woman in good health.

J is TRBJ2-7 and V is TRBV27, with TRBD1 as a possible D gene (5 bases). This CDR3 spans 15 amino acids. The V gene's germline CDR1 is MNHEY and CDR2 SMNVEV (reference sequence). Trimming left V 1 base short and J 2 bases short, with 12 bases between. The CDR3 DNA is TGTGCCAGCAGTTTATTAGGGGTAGAAGCCTACGAGCAGTACTTC. It codes for CASSLLGVEAYEQYF.

This clonotype was seen more than once but under ten times. This chain links TRBV5-1 with TRBJ2-1, with 14 bases that match TRBD2. Losses at the gene ends were 4 bases for V and 8 bases for J; bases not matched to a gene: 8. The CDR3 has 16 amino acids. From germline, CDR1 is SGHRS and CDR2 YFSETQ. The CDR3: CASSPGLAGVLYEQFF. The CDR3 DNA follows: TGCGCCAGCAGCCCGGGACTAGCGGGAGTCCTCTATGAGCAGTTCTTC.

This clonotype showed up many times. CDR3 coding DNA: TGCGCCAGCGCCCTGCCGGGGGGGACCGATGAGCAGTTCTTC. Protein product: CASALPGGTDEQFF. The chain employs TRBV5-1 and TRBJ2-1; the match to TRBD2 covers 8 bases. Germline-derived CDR1 and CDR2 are SGHRS and YFSETQ. Trimming cost V 7 bases and J 8 bases; bases outside gene matches: 11. The CDR3 consists of 14 residues.

The chain joins TRBV20-1 to TRBJ2-3; D is perhaps TRBD1 (6 bases). This CDR3 comprises 14 residues. The germline V gene encodes CDR1 DFQATT and CDR2 SNEGSKA (reference sequence). Trimming left V 6 bases short and J 4 bases short, with 17 bases between. Here the CDR3 reads CSAPGSGVADTQYF. The CDR3, as DNA: TGCAGTGCGCCTGGTTCAGGGGTCGCAGATACGCAGTATTTT.

The J gene is TRBJ2-7, the V gene TRBV5-1; 8 bases fit TRBD1. CDR1 SGHRS and CDR2 YFSETQ come from the germline V gene. The CDR3 length is 16 residues. Trimming took 4 bases from V and 0 from J; bases not matched to a gene: 9. Here the CDR3 reads CASSLGQGTSSYEQYF. In DNA form, the CDR3 reads TGCGCCAGCAGCCTAGGACAGGGAACCAGCTCCTACGAGCAGTACTTC.

Concerning this clonotype: At one of its ends the junction is not consistent with the germline gene, which may arise from a read error. The chain recombines TRBV3-1 with TRBJ2-5, with D perhaps matching TRBD1 or TRBD2 (5 bases each). The V gene's germline CDR1 is LGHDT and CDR2 YNNKEL (reference sequence). This CDR3 spans 17 amino acids. The CDR3 region is CATSQAGQRRRGETQYF. In DNA, the CDR3 is TGTGCCACCAGCCAAGCCGGTCAGCGGAGAAGGGGAGAGACCCAGTACTTC.

This clonotype has a handful of counts. The rearrangement joins TRBV5-1 to TRBJ2-1; 11 bases match TRBD1. The germline gives CDR1 SGHRS, CDR2 YFSETQ. V shed 8 bases, J shed 8 bases, and the junction held 12 bases outside the gene matches. The CDR3 has 15 amino acids. The CDR3, as DNA: TGCGCCAGTCAAACCGGGACAGGGGGATTCGATGAGCAGTTCTTC. Translated: CASQTGTGGFDEQFF. Full variable domain (rest looked up from reference TRBV5-1 and TRBJ2-1): KAGVTQTPRYLIKTRGQQVTLSCSPISGHRSVSWYQQTPGQGLQFLFEYFSETQRNKGNFPGRFSGRQFSNSRSEMNVSTLELGDSALYLCASQTGTGGFDEQFFGPGTRLTVL.

The rearrangement links TRBV5-1 to TRBJ2-7, with 9 bases lining up with TRBD1. The CDR3 covers 15 residues. CDR1 is SGHRS and CDR2 is YFSETQ in the germline V gene. With 5 bases clipped from V and 6 bases from J, the junction kept 12 bases outside the gene matches. The CDR3 is CASSSGAATGGEQYF. For the CDR3, the DNA is TGCGCCAGCAGTTCAGGTGCCGCGACAGGGGGCGAGCAGTACTTC.

This clonotype has more than one count but fewer than ten. The rearrangement joins TRBV12-3 or TRBV12-4 to TRBJ2-7; tentatively, D is TRBD2 (6 bases). Trimming stripped 1 base from V and 6 bases from J, with 13 bases between. The CDR3 totals 14 residues. The CDR3 region is CASSLGGEASEQYF. In nucleotides, the CDR3 is TGTGCCAGCAGTTTAGGGGGGGAGGCCTCCGAGCAGTACTTC.

This clonotype was seen only a few times. The CDR3 DNA reads TGCAGTGCCATAGCGGGGGGGTCCAAAAACATTCAGTACTTC. Amino acid sequence: CSAIAGGSKNIQYF. V gene TRBV20-1 combines with J gene TRBJ2-4; 11 bases are shared with TRBD2. The germline gives CDR1 DFQATT, CDR2 SNEGSKA (reference sequence). The CDR3 has 14 amino acids. The junction had 3 bases not matched to a gene; V was cut back by 6 bases and J by 2 bases.

Only a few counts were recorded for this clonotype. The rearrangement joins TRBV5-1 to TRBJ1-1; weak D call: TRBD1 (5 bases). V was clipped by 7 bases and J by 1 base, with 14 bases between them. This CDR3 contains 14 residues. Germline loops: CDR1 SGHRS, CDR2 YFSETQ. This CDR3 is CASRLGGTNTEAFF. The CDR3 DNA follows: TGCGCCAGCCGACTGGGAGGGACGAACACTGAAGCTTTCTTT.

The rearrangement joins TRBV7-6 to TRBJ2-5; 8 bases map to TRBD1. Germline-derived CDR1 and CDR2 are SGHVS and FNYEAQ. Trimming took 4 bases from V and 6 from J; bases not matched to a gene: 10. CDR3 size: 15 residues. The CDR3 nucleotides are TGTGCCAGCAGCTCCGGTCAGGACAGGGATCAGACCCAGTACTTC. Translating gives CASSSGQDRDQTQYF.

This clonotype has just a few counts. V usage is TRBV19 and J usage is TRBJ1-1; D possibly corresponds to TRBD1 (5 bases). In germline, CDR1 is LNHDA, CDR2 SQIVND (reference sequence). CDR3 length: 16 residues. V was pared by 4 bases and J by 1 base, with 16 bases between. The CDR3 here is CASSNGPGRWNTEAFF. CDR3 nucleotides: TGTGCCAGTAGTAATGGACCGGGACGGTGGAACACTGAAGCTTTCTTT.

The chain joins TRBV5-6 to TRBJ1-6; D gene uncertain. This CDR3 is 15 amino acids long. Trimming left V 3 bases short and J 5 bases short, with 12 bases between. Germline lookup yields CDR1 SGHDT and CDR2 YYEEEE. This CDR3 reads CASSWKQTDNSPLHF. The CDR3 DNA reads as TGTGCCAGCAGCTGGAAACAGACGGATAATTCACCCCTCCACTTT.

This clonotype was picked up a small number of times. This sequence joins TRBV5-6 and TRBJ2-6; 7 bases map to TRBD1. The V and J ends lost 3 bases and 0 bases, in that order; junction bases with no gene match: 6. Germline V gene lookup returns CDR1 SGHDT and CDR2 YYEEEE. CDR3 length: 17 residues. CDR3 sequence: CASSWADRDSGANVLTF. In DNA, the CDR3 is TGTGCCAGCAGCTGGGCCGACAGGGACTCTGGGGCCAACGTCCTGACTTTC.

This clonotype has just a few counts. This chain connects TRBV5-5 to TRBJ2-5, with TRBD2 matching over 7 bases. CDR3 length: 14 residues. The junction had 6 bases not matched to a gene; V was cut back by 5 bases and J by 2 bases. Germline CDR1 and CDR2: SGHKS and YYEKEE (reference sequence). The CDR3 spells CASSRLGGQETQYF. The CDR3 region has the DNA TGTGCCAGCAGTCGACTGGGGGGGCAAGAGACCCAGTACTTC.

This clonotype has just a few counts. The chain has TRBV2 and TRBJ2-2; 8 bases are a match to TRBD2. Per germline, CDR1 SNHLY and CDR2 FYNNEI. V lost 6 bases to trimming and J lost 5 bases; unmatched junction nucleotides: 8. The length of the CDR3 is 15 residues. The CDR3: CASRGSGVRTGELFF. In nucleotides, the CDR3 is TGTGCCAGCAGGGGTAGCGGGGTTCGTACCGGGGAGCTGTTTTTT.

The rearrangement uses TRBV29-1 and TRBJ2-3; TRBD2 aligns across 7 bases. V dropped 6 bases and J dropped 2; count of bases not matched to a gene: 17. CDR3 length: 17 residues. Germline V gene sequence: CDR1 SQVTM, CDR2 ANQGSEA. DNA of the CDR3: TGCAGCGTGCTGCGGGGGTCCGGTAGCGGACCCACAGATACGCAGTATTTT. As protein: CSVLRGSGSGPTDTQYF.

This clonotype was seen only a few times. This sequence joins TRBV5-1 and TRBJ1-1; D call uncertain. Trimming stripped 0 bases from V and 1 base from J, with 7 bases between. Germline V CDR1 and CDR2: SGHRS, YFSETQ. CDR3 length: 14 residues. The CDR3 DNA follows: TGCGCCAGCAGCTTGGGCCCCTCGAACACTGAAGCTTTCTTT. Its translation is CASSLGPSNTEAFF.

The chain joins TRBV20-1 to TRBJ2-3, with TRBD1 matching over 7 bases. Looked up from germline, CDR1 is DFQATT and CDR2 is SNEGSKA (reference sequence). The ends lost 1 base at V and 3 bases at J; junction bases unmatched: 7. This CDR3 comprises 15 residues. As DNA, the CDR3 is TGCAGTGCTAGAGGGGTCCGACAGGGTACAGATACGCAGTATTTT. Translating gives CSARGVRQGTDTQYF.

This clonotype was seen a handful of times. V gene TRBV20-1 combines with J gene TRBJ2-2; D gene ambiguous. This CDR3 is built from 13 residues. The germline V gene encodes CDR1 DFQATT and CDR2 SNEGSKA (reference sequence). The V and J ends lost 3 bases and 7 bases respectively, with 12 bases between them. The CDR3, as DNA: TGCAGTGCTAGTGTTGCAGTGGGCGGGGAGCTGTTTTTT. It yields the protein CSASVAVGGELFF.

A few counts support this clonotype. J is TRBJ2-5 and V is TRBV5-1; D assignment may be TRBD1 or TRBD2 (5 bases each). V was cut by 4 bases and J by 5 bases, with 12 bases left in between. This CDR3 contains 13 residues. Germline CDR1 and CDR2: SGHRS and YFSETQ. In DNA form, the CDR3 reads TGCGCCAGCAGCGGGGGAAATGGTGAGACCCAGTACTTC. This translates into CASSGGNGETQYF. Filled out from reference TRBV5-1 and TRBJ2-5, the complete variable domain reads KAGVTQTPRYLIKTRGQQVTLSCSPISGHRSVSWYQQTPGQGLQFLFEYFSETQRNKGNFPGRFSGRQFSNSRSEMNVSTLELGDSALYLCASSGGNGETQYFGPGTRLLVL.

This sequence joins TRBV19 and TRBJ2-7, with D perhaps TRBD1 (6 bases). Trimming took off 3 bases at V and 0 bases at J, with 12 bases between the two ends. CDR3 length: 15 amino acids. Per germline, CDR1 LNHDA and CDR2 SQIVND (reference sequence). This CDR3 reads CASSITGTRSYEQYF. For the CDR3, the DNA is TGTGCCAGTAGTATCACAGGGACACGCTCCTACGAGCAGTACTTC.

The chain recombines TRBV20-1 with TRBJ2-2, with D maybe TRBD2 (7 bases). This CDR3 spans 15 amino acids. The V end lost 5 bases, the J end lost 7 bases, and 20 bases lay between the germline ends. Germline loops: CDR1 DFQATT, CDR2 SNEGSKA (reference sequence). CDR3 region: CSALPRGGGLGELFF. The CDR3, as DNA: TGCAGTGCTTTGCCCCGGGGAGGGGGGCTCGGGGAGCTGTTTTTT.

This clonotype was seen more than once but under ten times. The CDR3 nucleotides are TGTGCCAGCAGCTTAGACAGGGGGACTCAGCCCCAGCATTTT. Translated, it gives CASSLDRGTQPQHF. This chain connects TRBV7-2 to TRBJ1-5, with TRBD1 identical over 8 bases. V lost 1 base to trimming and J lost 6 bases; unmatched junction nucleotides: 2. Germline V gives CDR1 SGHTA, CDR2 FQGNSA. CDR3 size: 14 residues. Together with reference TRBV7-2 and TRBJ1-5, the CDR3 gives the full variable domain: GAGVSQSPSNKVTEKGKDVELRCDPISGHTALYWYRQSLGQGLEFLIYFQGNSAPDKSGLPSDRFSAERTGGSVSTLTIQRTQQEDSAVYLCASSLDRGTQPQHFGDGTRLSIL.

This clonotype was seen a handful of times. The chain carries TRBV5-1 and TRBJ2-7; TRBD1 matches at 11 bases. CDR3 size: 16 residues. With V trimmed by 2 bases and J by 5 bases, 9 bases remained unmatched. CDR1 is SGHRS, CDR2 YFSETQ, per germline. The DNA of the CDR3 is TGCGCCAGCAGCTTTGCTCCTCGGGACAGGGGGAACGAGCAGTACTTC. Protein: CASSFAPRDRGNEQYF.

This clonotype was detected a few times. This chain connects TRBV4-3 to TRBJ2-1; 8 bases are a match to TRBD2. The V gene end was trimmed by 3 bases and the J gene end by 7 bases; junction bases not matched to a gene: 11. CDR3 length: 16 residues. Germline-derived CDR1 and CDR2 are LGHNA and YSLEER. The CDR3 region has the DNA TGCGCCAGCAGCCAGGAACCGGGACTAGGGTCGAATGAGCAGTTCTTC. It yields the protein CASSQEPGLGSNEQFF.

This clonotype was seen at least ten times. Since no conserved phenylalanine or tryptophan closes the CDR3, a read error is the likely cause. This chain connects TRBV10-3 to TRBJ2-7, with D perhaps matching TRBD1 or TRBD2 (6 bases each). Trimming pared 3 bases from V and 2 bases from J, leaving 17 bases between. From germline, CDR1 is ENHRY and CDR2 SYGVKD. CDR3 length: 16 amino acids. The CDR3 DNA sequence: TGTGCCATCAGTGAACCCGGAGGGGGGAACACCTACGAGCAGTACCTC. Its protein product is CAISEPGGGNTYEQYL.